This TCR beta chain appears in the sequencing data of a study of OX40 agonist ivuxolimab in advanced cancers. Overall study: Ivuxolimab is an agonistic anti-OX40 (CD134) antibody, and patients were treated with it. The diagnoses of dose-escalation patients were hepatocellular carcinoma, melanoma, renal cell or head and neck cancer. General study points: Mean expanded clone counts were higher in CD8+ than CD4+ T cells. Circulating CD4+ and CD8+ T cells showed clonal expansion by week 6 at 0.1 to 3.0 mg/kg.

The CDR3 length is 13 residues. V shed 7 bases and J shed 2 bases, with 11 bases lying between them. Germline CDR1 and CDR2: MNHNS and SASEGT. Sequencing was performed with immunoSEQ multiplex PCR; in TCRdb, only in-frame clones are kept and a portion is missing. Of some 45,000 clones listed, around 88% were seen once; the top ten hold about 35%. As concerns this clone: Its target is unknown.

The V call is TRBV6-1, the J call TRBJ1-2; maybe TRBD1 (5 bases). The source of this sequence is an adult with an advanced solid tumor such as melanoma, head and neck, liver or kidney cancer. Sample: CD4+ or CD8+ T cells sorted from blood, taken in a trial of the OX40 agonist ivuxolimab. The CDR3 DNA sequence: TGTGCCAGCACCCGGGACGGAAACTATGGCTACACCTTC. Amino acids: CASTRDGNYGYTF.